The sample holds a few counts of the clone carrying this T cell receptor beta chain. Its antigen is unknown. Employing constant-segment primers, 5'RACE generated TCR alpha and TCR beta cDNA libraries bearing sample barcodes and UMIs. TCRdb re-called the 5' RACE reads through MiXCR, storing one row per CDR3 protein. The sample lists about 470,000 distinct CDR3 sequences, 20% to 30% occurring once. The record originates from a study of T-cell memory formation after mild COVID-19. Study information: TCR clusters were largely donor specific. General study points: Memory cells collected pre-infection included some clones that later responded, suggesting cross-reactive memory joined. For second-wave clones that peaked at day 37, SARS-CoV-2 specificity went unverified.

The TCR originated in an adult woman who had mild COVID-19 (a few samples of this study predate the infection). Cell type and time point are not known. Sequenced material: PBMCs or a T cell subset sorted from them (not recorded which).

DNA of the CDR3: TGTGCTACCGACCGGGACAGGGGTTTACCTAATGAAAAACTGTTTTTT. It translates to CATDRDRGLPNEKLFF. The genes are TRBV28 and TRBJ1-4, with TRBD1 matching over 10 bases. CDR3 length: 16 amino acids. The germline CDR1 and CDR2 sequences are MDHEN and SYDVKM.